Each of the 25 T cell receptor beta chains below was sequenced from the same sample in a study of blood T cell repertoires in COVID-19. Sequencing was performed with immunoSEQ multiplex PCR; in TCRdb, only in-frame clones are kept and a portion is missing. Among approximately 140,000 clones listed, 80% to 90% were seen once. Source material: peripheral blood. These receptors were taken from a middle-aged woman with acute or convalescent COVID-19.

V is TRBV19 and J is TRBJ2-1; 11 bases agree with TRBD2. Trimming took 2 bases from V and 7 from J; bases not matched to a gene: 1. The CDR3 has 14 amino acids. The germline V gene has CDR1 LNHDA and CDR2 SQIVND (reference sequence). The CDR3 DNA reads TGTGCCAGTAGTATAACTAGCGGGAGTAATGAGCAGTTCTTC. This codes for CASSITSGSNEQFF.

This sequence joins TRBV6-6 and TRBJ1-6; 9 nucleotides match TRBD1. This CDR3 contains 16 residues. The junction had 6 bases not matched to a gene; V was cut back by 0 bases and J by 9 bases. Germline V gives CDR1 MNHNY, CDR2 SVGAGI (reference sequence). The CDR3: CASSYSTGGEGSPLHF. In DNA form, the CDR3 reads TGTGCCAGCAGTTACTCGACAGGGGGAGAAGGTTCACCCCTCCACTTT.

The chain couples TRBV2 to TRBJ1-2; 7 nucleotides line up with TRBD1. V trimming: 8 bases; J trimming: 7 bases; junction bases outside the gene matches: 7. This CDR3 contains 12 residues. Germline V gene lookup returns CDR1 SNHLY and CDR2 FYNNEI. The CDR3 sequence: CASSTGVIGYTF. CDR3 nucleotide sequence: TGTGCCAGCTCAACAGGGGTAATTGGCTACACCTTC.

Points on this clone: An end of the junction does not agree with germline; a read error may underlie this. V and J are TRBV14 and TRBJ1-4; a weak D match, TRBD1 (6 bases). This CDR3 has 14 amino acids. Germline CDR1 reads SGHDN; CDR2 reads FVKESK. The CDR3 loop reads CASSQVLQGRFAGF. CDR3 DNA: TGTGCCAGCAGCCAAGTATTACAGGGAAGGTTCGCCGGATTT.

This chain uses TRBV5-6 with TRBJ2-5; a weak D match, TRBD1 (6 bases). This CDR3 is 14 amino acids long. Germline V gene lookup returns CDR1 SGHDT and CDR2 YYEEEE. V lost 4 bases and J 1 base, leaving 11 bases between the germline ends. The CDR3 bases are TGTGCCAGCAGCGTGCGGACAGTCCAAGAGACCCAGTACTTC. Protein: CASSVRTVQETQYF.

The chain carries TRBV6-5 and TRBJ1-5, with 9 positions matching TRBD1. From germline, CDR1 is MNHEY and CDR2 SVGAGI. After removal of 4 bases from V and 0 bases from J, the junction contained 4 bases not matched to a gene. There are 16 residues in the CDR3. CDR3: CASSSGQGISNQPQHF. CDR3 bases: TGTGCCAGCAGTTCCGGACAGGGGATTAGCAATCAGCCCCAGCATTTT.

V gene TRBV18 combines with J gene TRBJ2-7; 8 positions match TRBD2. There are 14 residues in the CDR3. V lost 5 bases and J lost 2; bases outside the gene matches: 5. CDR1 and CDR2 from the germline V gene are KGHSH and LQKENI. The CDR3 is CASSVAGGPYEQYF. The CDR3 coding sequence is TGTGCCAGCTCAGTCGCGGGAGGCCCCTACGAGCAGTACTTC.

The gene calls are TRBV6-5 and TRBJ1-5, with a tentative D call TRBD1 (6 bases). The CDR3 runs to 15 residues. V lost 6 bases and J lost 4, with 16 bases in between. Germline V CDR1 and CDR2: MNHEY, SVGAGI. The CDR3 DNA reads as TGTGCCAGCAGCCGAGGACAGAATTTTAATCAGCCCCAGCATTTT. Translating it yields CASSRGQNFNQPQHF.

This chain connects TRBV19 to TRBJ2-5; 13 bases line up with TRBD2. From germline, CDR1 is LNHDA and CDR2 SQIVND (reference sequence). V lost 3 bases, J lost 5 bases, and 9 bases stayed unmatched. CDR3 length: 17 residues. CDR3 bases: TGTGCCAGTAGTATGTTCGGACTAGCGGGGGCGGCGGAGACCCAGTACTTC. It encodes CASSMFGLAGAAETQYF.

The chain employs TRBV7-2 and TRBJ2-7; no clear D. This CDR3 is 13 amino acids long. V lost 5 bases to trimming and J lost 1 base, with 9 bases between them. Germline CDR1 reads SGHTA; CDR2 reads FQGNSA. In DNA, the CDR3 is TGTGCCAGCAGCCCACCCACATCCTACGAGCAGTACTTC. The encoded protein is CASSPPTSYEQYF.

A single count supports this clone. The chain joins TRBV9 to TRBJ2-3; TRBD2 is a possible D gene (6 bases). Between the trimmed V and J ends, which lost 8 bases and 5 bases, there was a span of 21 bases. Germline assignment: CDR1 SGDLS and CDR2 YYNGEE. There are 15 residues in the CDR3. The chain's CDR3 is CASGLAGRVEDTQYF. DNA of the CDR3: TGTGCCAGTGGCCTAGCCGGGAGAGTGGAAGATACGCAGTATTTT.

The chain couples TRBV2 to TRBJ2-7; 11 nucleotides line up with TRBD2. Trimming removed 2 bases from V and 2 bases from J; junction bases left unmatched: 8. Germline loops: CDR1 SNHLY, CDR2 FYNNEI. This CDR3 is built from 17 residues. CDR3 sequence (DNA): TGTGCCAGCAGTGAAATACCTAGCGGGAGGAGGGCCTACGAGCAGTACTTC. Amino acids: CASSEIPSGRRAYEQYF.

The V call is TRBV5-1, the J call TRBJ1-2; D is possibly TRBD1 (6 bases). The CDR3 has 15 residues. Germline CDR1 and CDR2: SGHRS and YFSETQ. V gave up 4 bases and J gave up 0 bases, with 13 bases separating them. This chain's CDR3 is CASSPGGLANYGYTF. CDR3 nucleotide sequence: TGCGCCAGCAGCCCGGGGGGCCTAGCTAACTATGGCTACACCTTC.

The J gene is TRBJ1-2, the V gene TRBV13, with D possibly being TRBD1 (6 bases). The CDR3 has 14 amino acids. The germline V and J ends were trimmed by 5 bases and 6 bases, with 16 bases remaining between them. Looked up from germline, CDR1 is PRHDT and CDR2 is FYEKMQ (reference sequence). DNA of the CDR3: TGTGCCAGCAGCCCCGGGGGGGCGCGGGATGGCTACACCTTC. It codes for CASSPGGARDGYTF.

The DNA of the CDR3 is TGTGCCACCACCCAGTTAAGGAACACTGAAGCTTTCTTT. The encoded protein is CATTQLRNTEAFF. The V and J genes are TRBV2 and TRBJ1-1; D unclear. The germline V and J ends were trimmed by 10 bases and 1 base, with 13 bases remaining between them. The CDR3 spans 13 residues. Germline CDR1 SNHLY, CDR2 FYNNEI.

V usage is TRBV6-5 and J usage is TRBJ1-1; perhaps TRBD1 as D (6 bases). Germline CDR1 is MNHEY and CDR2 is SVGAGI. V was pared by 0 bases and J by 0 bases, with 8 bases between. CDR3 size: 15 residues. The CDR3 coding sequence is TGTGCCAGCAGTTACTCGGGGGCTTTGAACACTGAAGCTTTCTTT. Translating it yields CASSYSGALNTEAFF.

This clone was observed a single time. This chain joins TRBV6-2 or TRBV6-3 and TRBJ1-2; 7 nucleotides align to TRBD1. Germline V gives CDR1 MNHEY, CDR2 SVGEGT. Trimming at V came to 5 bases and at J to 9 bases, leaving 6 bases not matched to a gene. This CDR3 region has 12 residues. The CDR3 is CASSRGTVSYTF. The CDR3 bases are TGTGCCAGCAGTAGAGGGACAGTGAGCTACACCTTC.

The chain joins TRBV7-3 to TRBJ2-1; D gene ambiguous. Germline V gives CDR1 SGHTA, CDR2 FQGTGA. Between the trimmed V and J ends, which lost 5 bases and 0 bases, there was a span of 8 bases. This CDR3 is built from 14 residues. The CDR3 reads CASSQLGSYNEQFF. CDR3 nucleotide sequence: TGTGCCAGCAGCCAGCTAGGCTCCTACAATGAGCAGTTCTTC.

The CDR3 DNA sequence: TGTGCCAGCAGCTCGACACCCCGGGACAGGGGGCGGGAAAACACCATATATTTT. Translated, it gives CASSSTPRDRGRENTIYF. The chain employs TRBV7-2 and TRBJ1-3, with 12 bases fitting TRBD1. The CDR3 runs 18 residues. V dropped 4 bases and J dropped 6; count of bases not matched to a gene: 13. Germline CDR1 and CDR2: SGHTA and FQGNSA.

This clone was found once. The chain employs TRBV28 and TRBJ2-3; TRBD2 aligns across 8 bases. The CDR3 contains 15 residues. Germline trimming cut 5 bases from V and 2 bases from J; bases unmatched to any gene: 6. The V gene's germline CDR1 is MDHEN and CDR2 SYDVKM. In DNA, the CDR3 is TGTGCCAGCAGTCCGCGGGGGGCACTCACAGATACGCAGTATTTT. Translated, it gives CASSPRGALTDTQYF.

V and J are TRBV7-9 and TRBJ1-2; TRBD1 matches at 7 bases. Germline V CDR1 and CDR2: SEHNR, FQNEAQ (reference sequence). The CDR3 has 14 amino acids. V trimming: 4 bases; J trimming: 3 bases; junction bases outside the gene matches: 5. This CDR3 reads CASSYRGDDYGYTF. CDR3 bases: TGTGCCAGCAGCTACAGGGGTGATGACTATGGCTACACCTTC.

This clone was found once. The V gene is TRBV2, the J gene TRBJ2-3; TRBD2 matches 9 bases. The ends lost 7 bases at V and 9 bases at J; junction bases unmatched: 11. Germline loops: CDR1 SNHLY, CDR2 FYNNEI. The CDR3 runs 14 residues. The CDR3 bases are TGTGCCAGCACGATTAAGCGGGGGGTTAACACGCAGTATTTT. It codes for CASTIKRGVNTQYF.

J is TRBJ2-1 and V is TRBV2, with a weak D call TRBD2 (5 bases). The CDR3 is 12 residues long. V was cut by 6 bases and J by 5 bases, with 8 bases left in between. CDR1 is SNHLY, CDR2 FYNNEI, per germline. The CDR3 sequence is CASRRADNEQFF. The CDR3 nucleotides read TGTGCCAGCAGGCGGGCCGACAATGAGCAGTTCTTC. Full variable domain (remainder filled in from reference TRBV2 and TRBJ2-1): EPEVTQTPSHQVTQMGQEVILRCVPISNHLYFYWYRQILGQKVEFLVSFYNNEISEKSEIFDDQFSVERPDGSNFTLKIRSTKLEDSAMYFCASRRADNEQFFGPGTRLTVL.

This clone showed up just once. This sequence joins TRBV10-1 and TRBJ1-1; tentative D call: TRBD1 (6 bases). V was pared by 1 base and J by 0 bases, with 12 bases between. The CDR3 loop spans 16 amino acids. Germline V lookup: CDR1 WNHNN, CDR2 SYGVQD (reference sequence). In DNA, the CDR3 is TGCGCCAGCAGTGAGTGGGACATTACCATGAACACTGAAGCTTTCTTT. Translation: CASSEWDITMNTEAFF.

The chain carries TRBV28 and TRBJ2-7, with D unresolved. CDR3 length equals 11 residues. Trimming removed 4 bases from V and 7 bases from J, with 8 bases in between. CDR1 MDHEN and CDR2 SYDVKM come from the germline V gene. CDR3 nucleotide sequence: TGTGCCAGCAGTTCCCCCCTGGAGCAGTACTTC. Its translation is CASSSPLEQYF. The whole variable domain, remainder taken from reference TRBV28 and TRBJ2-7, is DVKVTQSSRYLVKRTGEKVFLECVQDMDHENMFWYRQDPGLGLRLIYFSYDVKMKEKGDIPEGYSVSREKKERFSLILESASTNQTSMYLCASSSPLEQYFGPGTRLTVT.